These 27 T cell receptor beta chains share one sample of origin, sequenced in a study of CD8+ T cells in alopecia areata (dated by TCRdb to the late 2010s). The time point label corresponds to: around 4 weeks on oral tofacitinib. This specimen's treatment or condition label, interpreted: oral pan-JAK inhibitor, 5-10 mg twice daily. The method was the immunoSEQ multiplex PCR assay. For TCR sequencing, RNA was extracted from every sample and reverse transcribed into cDNA to serve as template. TCRdb holds this immuneACCESS table with in-frame rearrangements only. Some clones are missing; in checked studies, unresolved V genes explain under half, and the rest has no known cause. The sample profile shows about 190,000 clones; about three fifths of them were found once. The ten largest clones take up 0.65% to 0.7% of the sample. The sample was CD4+ T cells sorted from blood, taken at week 4, from a patient treated with tofacitinib. These receptors came from a human donor with alopecia areata.

This chain connects TRBV7-3 to TRBJ2-1; the D gene is possibly TRBD2 (5 bases). CDR3 length: 14 amino acids. Germline V CDR1 and CDR2: SGHTA, FQGTGA. The ends were cut back, 5 bases at V and 6 bases at J, with 14 bases in the middle. CDR3 region: CASSLTSSGNEQFF. In DNA form, the CDR3 reads TGTGCCAGCAGCCTCACTAGTTCAGGCAATGAGCAGTTCTTC.

V and J are TRBV5-4 and TRBJ2-2, with D perhaps matching TRBD1 or TRBD2 (5 bases each). The V end was cut by 6 bases, the J end by 4 bases, with 10 bases between. Germline assignment: CDR1 SGHNT and CDR2 YYREEE (reference sequence). The length of the CDR3 is 13 residues. CDR3 residues: CASTGTGTGELFF. The CDR3 DNA sequence: TGTGCCAGCACGGGGACGGGCACCGGGGAGCTGTTTTTT.

The V call is TRBV19, the J call TRBJ1-5, with 7 bases that match TRBD1. The germline CDR1 and CDR2 sequences are LNHDA and SQIVND (reference sequence). The CDR3 totals 16 residues. Trimming took 4 bases from V and 0 from J; bases not matched to a gene: 6. Here the CDR3 DNA reads TGTGCCAGTAGTAAGGACAGGTCTTATAGCAATCAGCCCCAGCATTTT. Its protein is CASSKDRSYSNQPQHF.

This clone was found a few times. CDR3 sequence (DNA): TGTGCCAGCAGCCCTTCCTCTGGAAACACCATATATTTT. Amino acids: CASSPSSGNTIYF. The chain has TRBV11-2 and TRBJ1-3, with D unresolved. The CDR3 is 13 residues long. Germline V gives CDR1 SGHAT, CDR2 FQNNGV. The V end was cut by 5 bases, the J end by 0 bases, with 5 bases between.

This clone was counted once. The chain recombines TRBV29-1 with TRBJ1-3; D is perhaps TRBD1 (5 bases). The CDR3 length is 13 residues. Trimming removed 0 bases from V and 3 bases from J, with 6 bases in between. Germline lookup yields CDR1 SQVTM and CDR2 ANQGSEA. CDR3 residues: CSVEDGGGNTIYF. CDR3 DNA sequence: TGCAGCGTTGAAGACGGGGGTGGAAACACCATATATTTT.

A few counts support this clone. The chain links TRBV19 to TRBJ2-4; possible D gene TRBD2, 6 bases. V was clipped by 7 bases and J by 7 bases, with 14 bases between them. The CDR3 covers 13 residues. CDR1 LNHDA and CDR2 SQIVND come from the germline V gene (reference sequence). CDR3 amino acids: CASNPAAGNIQYF. The CDR3 region has the DNA TGTGCCAGTAATCCAGCGGCGGGGAACATTCAGTACTTC.

The gene calls are TRBV30 and TRBJ1-2; D possibly corresponds to TRBD1 (5 bases). Looked up from germline, CDR1 is GTSNPN and CDR2 is SVGIG (reference sequence). V lost 3 bases and J 2 bases, leaving 16 bases between the germline ends. The CDR3 consists of 15 residues. CDR3 region: CAWRVPGRGNYGYTF. The CDR3 DNA sequence: TGTGCCTGGAGGGTCCCCGGGCGGGGCAACTATGGCTACACCTTC. The whole variable domain, filled in from reference TRBV30 and TRBJ1-2, reads SQTIHQWPATLVQPVGSPLSLECTVEGTSNPNLYWYRQAAGRGLQLLFYSVGIGQISSEVPQNLSASRPQDRQFILSSKKLLLSDSGFYLCAWRVPGRGNYGYTFGSGTRLTVV.

The gene calls are TRBV30 and TRBJ1-3; D gene uncertain. CDR1 is GTSNPN, CDR2 SVGIG, per germline (reference sequence). V was shortened by 4 bases and J by 0 bases, with 10 bases between the two germline ends. The CDR3 sequence is 14 residues long. The CDR3 here is CAWNPDFSGNTIYF. CDR3 coding DNA: TGTGCCTGGAATCCGGATTTCTCTGGAAACACCATATATTTT.

This clone has more than one count but fewer than ten. This chain links TRBV5-6 with TRBJ2-7; the D is unclear. Trimming took 3 bases from V and 0 from J, leaving 16 bases between them. Germline lookup yields CDR1 SGHDT and CDR2 YYEEEE. The CDR3 extends over 16 amino acids. CDR3 DNA: TGTGCCAGCAGCTCGTCACGGGCCCGGAGCTCCTACGAGCAGTACTTC. Amino acid sequence: CASSSSRARSSYEQYF.

The chain has TRBV30 and TRBJ1-2, with D perhaps TRBD1 (5 bases). Germline CDR1 reads GTSNPN; CDR2 reads SVGIG (reference sequence). The ends were cut back, 8 bases at V and 1 base at J, with 8 bases in the middle. This CDR3 is built from 11 residues. The CDR3 loop reads CARGINYGYTF. DNA for the CDR3: TGTGCCAGGGGAATTAACTATGGCTACACCTTC. Complete variable domain (other parts from reference TRBV30 and TRBJ1-2): SQTIHQWPATLVQPVGSPLSLECTVEGTSNPNLYWYRQAAGRGLQLLFYSVGIGQISSEVPQNLSASRPQDRQFILSSKKLLLSDSGFYLCARGINYGYTFGSGTRLTVV.

The chain combines TRBV7-9 with TRBJ2-7; D unclear. The V end lost 5 bases, the J end lost 2 bases, and 7 bases lay between the germline ends. CDR3 length equals 12 residues. CDR1 is SEHNR and CDR2 is FQNEAQ in the germline V gene (reference sequence). The CDR3 nucleotides are TGTGCCAGCAGCCCCAACACCTACGAGCAGTACTTC. Its translation: CASSPNTYEQYF.

This clone was recorded a few times. The chain employs TRBV29-1 and TRBJ2-1; D ambiguous. This CDR3 is 12 amino acids long. Trimming removed 0 bases at V and 9 bases at J, with 9 bases between. The germline CDR1 and CDR2 sequences are SQVTM and ANQGSEA. The CDR3 coding sequence is TGCAGCGTTGAAGATCCGGTGGGTGAGCAGTTCTTC. Its protein product is CSVEDPVGEQFF.

This rearrangement joins TRBV7-9 to TRBJ2-3; unclear D gene. This CDR3 has 14 residues. V lost 0 bases, J lost 2 bases, and 6 bases lay in between. CDR1 and CDR2 (germline): SEHNR, FQNEAQ (reference sequence). The CDR3 DNA reads as TGTGCCAGCAGCTTAGCGCTGGACACAGATACGCAGTATTTT. Translating it yields CASSLALDTDTQYF.

The chain recombines TRBV30 with TRBJ2-2; no reliable D call. The V gene's germline CDR1 is GTSNPN and CDR2 SVGIG (reference sequence). The CDR3 spans 13 residues. V gave up 0 bases and J gave up 7 bases, with 9 bases separating them. As DNA, the CDR3 is TGTGCCTGGAGTGTTTTCTCGATCGGGGAGCTGTTTTTT. It encodes CAWSVFSIGELFF.

The chain has TRBV6-5 and TRBJ2-1; the match to TRBD2 covers 10 bases. Unmatched junction bases numbered 8, after V lost 6 bases and J lost 6 bases. From germline, CDR1 is MNHEY and CDR2 SVGAGI. This CDR3 is built from 15 residues. The DNA for the CDR3 is TGTGCCAGCAGCCCAAGGGCTAGCGGGAGCAATGAGCAGTTCTTC. It translates to CASSPRASGSNEQFF.

The chain combines TRBV30 with TRBJ1-1; D perhaps matches TRBD1 (6 bases). V lost 2 bases, J lost 3 bases, and 10 bases lay in between. Looked up from germline, CDR1 is GTSNPN and CDR2 is SVGIG (reference sequence). There are 13 residues in the CDR3. The CDR3, as DNA: TGTGCCTGGAGTAAGGGGGGTGACACTGAAGCTTTCTTT. Protein product: CAWSKGGDTEAFF. Full variable domain (rest looked up from reference TRBV30 and TRBJ1-1): SQTIHQWPATLVQPVGSPLSLECTVEGTSNPNLYWYRQAAGRGLQLLFYSVGIGQISSEVPQNLSASRPQDRQFILSSKKLLLSDSGFYLCAWSKGGDTEAFFGQGTRLTVV.

This clone was seen more than once but under ten times. The V and J genes are TRBV28 and TRBJ2-7; D perhaps matches TRBD2 (7 bases). Germline V gene data show CDR1 as MDHEN and CDR2 as SYDVKM. Trimming removed 5 bases at V and 4 bases at J, with 18 bases between. The CDR3 spans 15 residues. The CDR3 DNA follows: TGTGCCAGCAGTGATGGGGGGGCTTCTTCTTACGAGCAGTACTTC. The encoded protein is CASSDGGASSYEQYF.

This sequence joins TRBV29-1 and TRBJ2-1; 9 nucleotides agree with TRBD1. With 4 bases clipped from V and 2 bases from J, the junction kept 3 bases outside the gene matches. The CDR3 is 14 residues long. Germline V gives CDR1 SQVTM, CDR2 ANQGSEA. The CDR3, as DNA: TGCAGCGTTGTGACAGGGGGAACCTACAATGAGCAGTTCTTC. Translating gives CSVVTGGTYNEQFF.

CDR3 loop: CASSFHQGQGGTGELFF. Written as DNA, the CDR3 is TGTGCCAGCAGTTTCCACCAAGGACAGGGGGGCACCGGGGAGCTGTTTTTT. This chain links TRBV28 with TRBJ2-2; 10 bases are a match to TRBD1. V gave up 3 bases and J gave up 4 bases; unmatched junction bases: 8. CDR3 length: 17 residues. Per the germline V gene, CDR1 is MDHEN and CDR2 is SYDVKM.

This clone was counted between two and nine times. The rearrangement joins TRBV28 to TRBJ1-1, with a tentative D call TRBD1 (5 bases). The V and J ends lost 6 bases and 1 base respectively, with 15 bases between them. The CDR3 loop spans 15 amino acids. CDR1 is MDHEN, CDR2 SYDVKM, per germline. CDR3 amino acids: CASRRGDGQNTEAFF. The CDR3 region has the DNA TGTGCCAGCAGGCGGGGGGACGGCCAGAACACTGAAGCTTTCTTT. Using reference TRBV28 and TRBJ1-1 for the parts outside the CDR3, the full variable domain is DVKVTQSSRYLVKRTGEKVFLECVQDMDHENMFWYRQDPGLGLRLIYFSYDVKMKEKGDIPEGYSVSREKKERFSLILESASTNQTSMYLCASRRGDGQNTEAFFGQGTRLTVV.

The V call is TRBV11-2, the J call TRBJ2-1, with 8 bases aligning to TRBD2. The germline V gene encodes CDR1 SGHAT and CDR2 FQNNGV. V dropped 5 bases and J dropped 8; count of bases not matched to a gene: 8. The CDR3 is 14 amino acids. The chain's CDR3 is CASSVGTRSYEQFF. The DNA of the CDR3 is TGTGCCAGCAGCGTAGGGACTAGATCCTATGAGCAGTTCTTC.

The chain joins TRBV7-2 to TRBJ2-1; no firm D call. Per the germline V gene, CDR1 is SGHTA and CDR2 is FQGNSA. Deletions cut 5 bases from V and 7 bases from J, with 9 bases between. This CDR3 has 12 amino acids. The CDR3, as DNA: TGTGCCAGCAGCGAGAGATGGAATGAGCAGTTCTTC. Translation: CASSERWNEQFF.

The chain recombines TRBV29-1 with TRBJ2-1; the match to TRBD1 covers 9 bases. The V gene end was trimmed by 2 bases and the J gene end by 8 bases; junction bases not matched to a gene: 4. This CDR3 is built from 13 residues. CDR1 and CDR2 from the germline V gene are SQVTM and ANQGSEA. The CDR3, as DNA: TGCAGCGTTGAAATGGACAGGGGCTATGAGCAGTTCTTC. It is translated as CSVEMDRGYEQFF.

This clone was counted a few times. This chain uses TRBV18 with TRBJ2-7; the D gene could be TRBD1 or TRBD2 (5 bases each). CDR3 length: 12 residues. Germline V gives CDR1 KGHSH, CDR2 LQKENI. V lost 5 bases, J lost 7 bases, and 12 bases lay in between. The chain's CDR3 is CASSEGSREQYF. DNA of the CDR3: TGTGCCAGCTCAGAGGGGAGTCGGGAGCAGTACTTC.

This chain's CDR3 is CASSFPTIAYEQYF. The CDR3 region has the DNA TGTGCCAGCAGCTTCCCGACTATCGCCTACGAGCAGTACTTC. V usage is TRBV5-5 and J usage is TRBJ2-7; D is possibly TRBD2 (5 bases). Germline values: CDR1 SGHKS, CDR2 YYEKEE (reference sequence). V was cut by 2 bases and J by 2 bases, with 11 bases left in between. The CDR3 has 14 amino acids. Variable domain in full (rest from reference TRBV5-5 and TRBJ2-7): DAGVTQSPTHLIKTRGQQVTLRCSPISGHKSVSWYQQVLGQGPQFIFQYYEKEERGRGNFPDRFSARQFPNYSSELNVNALLLGDSALYLCASSFPTIAYEQYFGPGTRLTVT.

This clone was picked up a small number of times. V gene TRBV14 combines with J gene TRBJ2-1; D unclear. V was pared by 8 bases and J by 3 bases, with 11 bases between. CDR3 length: 13 amino acids. Germline V lookup: CDR1 SGHDN, CDR2 FVKESK. The CDR3 is CASSKQLYNEQFF. DNA of the CDR3: TGTGCCAGCTCGAAGCAACTCTACAATGAGCAGTTCTTC.

The V and J genes are TRBV7-2 and TRBJ2-1; no definite D call. Germline CDR1 SGHTA, CDR2 FQGNSA. The CDR3 spans 14 residues. Trimming left V 1 base short and J 8 bases short, with 12 bases between. The CDR3 DNA reads TGTGCCAGCAGCTTAGGAGAAGGGTGGTATGAGCAGTTCTTC. Amino acids: CASSLGEGWYEQFF. Full variable domain (remainder filled in from reference TRBV7-2 and TRBJ2-1): GAGVSQSPSNKVTEKGKDVELRCDPISGHTALYWYRQSLGQGLEFLIYFQGNSAPDKSGLPSDRFSAERTGGSVSTLTIQRTQQEDSAVYLCASSLGEGWYEQFFGPGTRLTVL.